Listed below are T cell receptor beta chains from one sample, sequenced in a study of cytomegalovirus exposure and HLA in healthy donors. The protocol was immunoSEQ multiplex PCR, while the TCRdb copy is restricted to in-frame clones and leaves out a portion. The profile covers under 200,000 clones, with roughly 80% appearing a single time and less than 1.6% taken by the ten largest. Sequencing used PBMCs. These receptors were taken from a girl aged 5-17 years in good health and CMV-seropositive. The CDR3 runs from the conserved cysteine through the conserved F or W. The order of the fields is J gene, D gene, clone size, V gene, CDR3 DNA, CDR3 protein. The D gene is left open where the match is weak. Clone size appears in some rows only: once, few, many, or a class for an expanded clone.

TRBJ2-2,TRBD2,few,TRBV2,TGTGCCAGCAGCGCCGCGTCGGGACTAGCGGGGGGGCGGACCGGGGAGCTGTTTTTT,CASSAASGLAGGRTGELFF
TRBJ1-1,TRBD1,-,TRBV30,TGTGCCTGGAGGGACAGGGGCAACACTGAAGCTTTCTTT,CAWRDRGNTEAFF
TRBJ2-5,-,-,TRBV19,TGTGCCAGTAGTATAGATCTGGAGGAGGCAGCTCAAGAGACCCAGTACTTC,CASSIDLEEAAQETQYF
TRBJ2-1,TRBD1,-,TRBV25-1,TGTGCCAGCAGTGAAGGACAGGGGGCAAGCAATGAGCAGTTCTTC,CASSEGQGASNEQFF
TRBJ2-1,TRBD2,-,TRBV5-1,TGCGCCAGCAGCTTGACCCCCGGGACTAGCGGCGAGTACAATGAGCAGTTCTTC,CASSLTPGTSGEYNEQFF
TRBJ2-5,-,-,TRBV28,TGTGCCAGCAGTTTATATGTCGGCAGGTCCCAAGAGACCCAGTACTTC,CASSLYVGRSQETQYF
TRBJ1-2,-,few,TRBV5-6,TGTGCCAGCAGCCGGACGGGACAACGAACGTTTGGCTACACCTTC,CASSRTGQRTFGYTF
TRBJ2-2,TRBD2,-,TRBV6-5,TGTGCCAGCAGTAAGAGCGGGGAGAACACCGGGGAGCTGTTTTTT,CASSKSGENTGELFF
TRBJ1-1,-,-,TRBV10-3,TGTGCCATCAGTGAGCCTCCGAGGATGGGCGGGGCTTTCAACACTGAAGCTTTCTTT,CAISEPPRMGGAFNTEAFF
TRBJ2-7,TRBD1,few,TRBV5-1,TGCGCCAGCAGCTTGGGGGCGACAGGGGGAAGTGAAGAGCAGTACTTC,CASSLGATGGSEEQYF
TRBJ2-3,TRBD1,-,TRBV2,TGTGCCAGCAGTTCCCTCGAGGGGACAGGATATAGCACAGATACGCAGTATTTT,CASSSLEGTGYSTDTQYF
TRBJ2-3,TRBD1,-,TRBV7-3,TGTGCCAGCAGCACGAGGGGGCAGGGCACAGATACGCAGTATTTT,CASSTRGQGTDTQYF
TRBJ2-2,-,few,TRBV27,TGTGCCAGCAGTAACCCGGAGCTCGGGGAGCTGTTTTTT,CASSNPELGELFF
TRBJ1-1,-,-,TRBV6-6,TGTGCCAGCGGGGAGCTGCCGTTCACTGAAGCTTTCTTT,CASGELPFTEAFF
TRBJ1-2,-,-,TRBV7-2,TGTGCCAGCAGCTTACCGGGAGAGACTAACTATGGCTACACCTTC,CASSLPGETNYGYTF
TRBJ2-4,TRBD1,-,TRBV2,TGTGCCAGCAGTGGGGGGACAGGGGAAAACATTCAGTACTTC,CASSGGTGENIQYF
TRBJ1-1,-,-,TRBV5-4,TGTGCCAGCAGCTTAACAGGGATGAACACTGAAGCTTTCTTT,CASSLTGMNTEAFF
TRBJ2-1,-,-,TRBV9,TGTGCCAGCAGCGCCCCGGGGATATACAATGAGCAGTTCTTC,CASSAPGIYNEQFF
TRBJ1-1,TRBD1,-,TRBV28,TGTGCCAGCAGTAAACCCGGGACAGGGCGGTCGGAAGCTTTCTTT,CASSKPGTGRSEAFF
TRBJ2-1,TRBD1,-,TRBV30,TGTGCCTGGGGGGACAGGGGGCAGTTGAGGGATGAGCAGTTCTTC,CAWGDRGQLRDEQFF
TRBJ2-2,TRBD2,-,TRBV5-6,TGTGCCAGCAGCCGCTTACTAGCGGGAAACACCGGGGAGCTGTTTTTT,CASSRLLAGNTGELFF
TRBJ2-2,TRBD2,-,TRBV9,TGTGCCAGCAACCCCAGGGAGCGGGGGGTCAACACCGGGGAGCTGTTTTTT,CASNPRERGVNTGELFF
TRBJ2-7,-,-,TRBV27,TGTGCCAGCAGTTGGGTCGGGGTTGAAGACGAGCAGTACTTC,CASSWVGVEDEQYF
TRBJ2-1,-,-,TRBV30,TGTGCCTGGAGCGGTTATCGGGGTCCCGCGTGGAATGAGCAGTTCTTC,CAWSGYRGPAWNEQFF
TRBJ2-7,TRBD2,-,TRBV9,TGTGCCAGCAGCGTAGGGGGACTAGCGGTCTACGAGCAGTACTTC,CASSVGGLAVYEQYF
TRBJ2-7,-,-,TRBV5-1,TGCGCCAGCAGCGGAACCGGGTTACGCTCCTACGAGCAGTACTTC,CASSGTGLRSYEQYF
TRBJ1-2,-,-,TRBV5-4,TGTGCCAGCAGCTTGGATAGCGGAGCCTATGGCTACACCTTC,CASSLDSGAYGYTF
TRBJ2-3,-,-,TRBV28,TGTGCCAGCAGTTCGCAACGACAGGTTGGAGGCACAGATACGCAGTATTTT,CASSSQRQVGGTDTQYF
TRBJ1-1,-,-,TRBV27,TGTGCCAGCAGTATCGGCGGGACGTCGAACACTGAAGCTTTCTTT,CASSIGGTSNTEAFF
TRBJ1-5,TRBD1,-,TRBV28,TGTGCCAGCAGTTTATCCAGGGGGTTGCGGCAGCCCCAGCATTTT,CASSLSRGLRQPQHF
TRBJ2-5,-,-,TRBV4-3,TGCGCCAGCAGCCACGGGGTATCTGGAGAGACCCAGTACTTC,CASSHGVSGETQYF